This TCR beta chain is drawn from a study of OX40 agonist ivuxolimab in advanced cancers. Concerning the study at large: Ivuxolimab was a fully human IgG2 agonistic monoclonal antibody targeting the costimulatory receptor OX40 (CD134). Partial responses occurred in three dose-escalation patients, of whom one had hepatocellular carcinoma and two had cutaneous melanoma. In the dose-escalation cohort, 65% to 85% of patients were male, and the mean age was approximately 60 years with a range of roughly 23 to 79. Intravenous ivuxolimab was administered to patients every 2 weeks at six dose levels: 0.01, 0.1, 0.3, 1.5, 3 and 10 mg/kg. The point of sequencing TCRbeta in the periphery was to test whether ivuxolimab changed TCR sequence diversity and drove clonal T-cell expansion. The paper describes the monotherapy dose-escalation part (N of about 52 patients) of the phase I trial of ivuxolimab. Among the roughly 50 dose-escalation patients, about 19 had hepatocellular carcinoma, approximately 15 melanoma, 9 renal cell carcinoma and 9 head and neck cancer. Prior anti-PD-1, anti-PD-L1 or anti-CTLA-4 therapy was permitted, and 30% to 50% of dose-escalation patients had received checkpoint inhibitors. Overall study results and their limits: Low levels of normalized T-cell clonal expansion were also shown by some nonresponding patients. The antigen specificity of the peripheral T cells that underwent clonal expansion was not determined. After ivuxolimab, expanded clones were on average more numerous among CD8+ T cells than among CD4+ T cells. In the 0.1-3.0 mg/kg groups, partial responders were among the patients with the lowest normalized peripheral clonal expansion, particularly in CD8+ T cells. At doses from 0.1 to 3.0 mg/kg, clonal expansion was seen in both CD4+ and CD8+ blood T cells between baseline and week 6.

The CDR3 goes from the cysteine to the phenylalanine over 14 residues. CDR3 DNA is the only sequence kept; it has 42 bases, read in frame from the first base. Germline trimming amounts to 7 bases on V and 4 bases on J, with 10 as the count of junction bases outside the gene matches. The germline V gene specifies SGDLS as CDR1 and YYNGEE as CDR2. The trial excluded patients who had a history of autoimmune disease or were on systemic immunosuppression. In every dose cohort, peripheral blood was drawn for TCR sequencing at baseline, cycle 4 day 1, and cycle 7 day 1. The samples were taken from a phase I, first-in-human, multicenter, open-label dose-escalation trial of ivuxolimab. Adults with locally advanced or metastatic melanoma, renal cell carcinoma, hepatocellular carcinoma or head and neck squamous cell carcinoma were enrolled in the trial. CD4+ and CD8+ T cells were sorted separately from peripheral blood before TCR sequencing.

Details on this clone: Its specific antigen is unknown. Per-nucleotide qualities are absent, and no much larger clonotype sits a single base away.

Genomic DNA was isolated from the sorted cells so that the TCRbeta CDR3 region could be sequenced. The immunoSEQ Assay was used to sequence the TCRbeta CDR3 regions. TCRdb holds this immuneACCESS table with in-frame rearrangements only. Some clones are missing; in checked studies, unresolved V genes explain under half, and the rest has no known cause. This sample has 70,000 to 95,000 clones in its table, and around 87% of those were observed once. Jointly, the top ten make up approximately 0.5% of the sample. The chain joins TRBV9 to TRBJ2-5; 7 central bases correspond to TRBD2. This TCR came from an adult with an advanced solid tumor such as melanoma, head and neck, liver or kidney cancer. The sample was CD4+ or CD8+ T cells sorted from blood, taken in a trial of the OX40 agonist ivuxolimab. The encoded CDR3 is CASSTGGLGETQYF. The DNA sequence follows: TGTGCCAGCTCCACGGGGGGTTTGGGAGAGACCCAGTACTTC.